This T cell receptor (beta chain) was recovered during a study of blood T cell repertoires in COVID-19. The overall study: Some COVID-19 samples were acute and others convalescent; all came from the United States, Italy and Spain. The cDNA or gDNA used as material had been derived from T cells, B-cell-depleted T cells, or PBMCs.

Unmatched junction bases numbered 5, after V lost 2 bases and J lost 6 bases. This CDR3 region has 15 residues. Per germline, CDR1 SGHRS and CDR2 YFSETQ. Authors' analysis steps: The assay estimated nucleated cells by amplifying reference gene primers. The data were produced by immunoSEQ multiplex PCR, yet TCRdb's version contains in-frame clones alone and is incomplete. V, J and clone size were drawn from that table, and D and trimming were deduced from the DNA. The sample contains approximately 150,000 clones, around 81% of which appear only once. In this sample, this clone turned up once. Sequences were obtained from peripheral blood. This sequence originates from a human donor in a cohort sampled during active COVID-19. The V call is TRBV5-1, the J call TRBJ2-1, with 10 bases lining up with TRBD2. CDR3 protein: CASSFSGRSRNEQFF. CDR3 nucleotide sequence: TGCGCCAGCAGCTTTAGCGGGAGGTCACGCAATGAGCAGTTCTTC.